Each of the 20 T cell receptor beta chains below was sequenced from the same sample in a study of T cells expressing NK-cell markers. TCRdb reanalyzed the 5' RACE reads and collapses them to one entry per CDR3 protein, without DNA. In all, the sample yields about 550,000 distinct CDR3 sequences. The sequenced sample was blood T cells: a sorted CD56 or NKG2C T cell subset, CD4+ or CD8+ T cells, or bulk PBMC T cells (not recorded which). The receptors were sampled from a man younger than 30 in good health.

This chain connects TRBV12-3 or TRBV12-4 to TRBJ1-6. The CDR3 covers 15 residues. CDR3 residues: CASSLRGPVVSPLHF.

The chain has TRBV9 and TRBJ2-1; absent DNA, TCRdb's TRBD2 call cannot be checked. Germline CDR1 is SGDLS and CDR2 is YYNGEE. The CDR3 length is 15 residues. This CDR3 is CASSVGPAGEPEQFF.

CDR3 amino acids: CASSDGTPQETQYF. V is TRBV5-1 and J is TRBJ2-5; TCRdb's D call, TRBD1, is unchecked because there is no DNA. CDR3 length equals 14 residues. Germline assignment: CDR1 SGHRS and CDR2 YFSETQ.

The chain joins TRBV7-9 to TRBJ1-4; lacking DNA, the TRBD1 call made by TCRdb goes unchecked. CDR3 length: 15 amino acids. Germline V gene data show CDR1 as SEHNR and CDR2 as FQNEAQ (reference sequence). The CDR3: CASSSTGVGAEKLFF.

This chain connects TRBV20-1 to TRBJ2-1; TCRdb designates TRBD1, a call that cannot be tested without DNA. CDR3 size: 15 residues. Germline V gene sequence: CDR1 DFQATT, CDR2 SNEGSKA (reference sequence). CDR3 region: CSARAGGGALNEQFF.

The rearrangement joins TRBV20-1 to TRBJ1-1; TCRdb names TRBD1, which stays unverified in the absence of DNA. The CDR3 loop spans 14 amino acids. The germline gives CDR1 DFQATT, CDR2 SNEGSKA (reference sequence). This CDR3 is CSARVPGYDTEAFF.

The CDR3 loop is CATSAPQQAGELFF. The chain joins TRBV24-1 to TRBJ2-2; TCRdb names TRBD2, which stays unverified in the absence of DNA. Per germline, CDR1 KGHDR and CDR2 SFDVKD. The CDR3 covers 14 residues.

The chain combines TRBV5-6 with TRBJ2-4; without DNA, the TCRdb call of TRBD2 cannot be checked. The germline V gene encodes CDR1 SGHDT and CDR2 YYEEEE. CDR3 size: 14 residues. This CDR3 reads CASSLGRGKNIQYF.

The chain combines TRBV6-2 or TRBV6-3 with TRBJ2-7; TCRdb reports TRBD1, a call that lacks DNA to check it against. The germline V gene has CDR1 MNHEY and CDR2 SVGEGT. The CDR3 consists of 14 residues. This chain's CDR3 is CASRDGPDSYEQYF.

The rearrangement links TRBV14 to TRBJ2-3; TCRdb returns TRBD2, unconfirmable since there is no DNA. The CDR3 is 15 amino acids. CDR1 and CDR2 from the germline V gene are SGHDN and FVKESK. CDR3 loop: CASSQGSSGGDTQYF.

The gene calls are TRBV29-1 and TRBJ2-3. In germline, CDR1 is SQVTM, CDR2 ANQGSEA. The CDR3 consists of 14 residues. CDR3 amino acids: CSVVIFVGTDTQYF.

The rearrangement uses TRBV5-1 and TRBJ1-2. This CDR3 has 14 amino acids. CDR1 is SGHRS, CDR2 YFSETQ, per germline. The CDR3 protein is CASERDGSNYGYTF.

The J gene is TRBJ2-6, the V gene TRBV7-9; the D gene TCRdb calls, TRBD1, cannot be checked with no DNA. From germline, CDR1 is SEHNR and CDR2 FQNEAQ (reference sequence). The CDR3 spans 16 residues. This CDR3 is CASKAGVGPGANVLTF. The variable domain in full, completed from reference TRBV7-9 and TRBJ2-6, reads DTGVSQNPRHKITKRGQNVTFRCDPISEHNRLYWYRQTLGQGPEFLTYFQNEAQLEKSRLLSDRFSAERPKGSFSTLEIQRTEQGDSAMYLCASKAGVGPGANVLTFGAGSRLTVL.

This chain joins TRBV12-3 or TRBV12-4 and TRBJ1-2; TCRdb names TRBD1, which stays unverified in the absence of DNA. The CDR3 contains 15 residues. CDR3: CASSLLRTGARGYTF.

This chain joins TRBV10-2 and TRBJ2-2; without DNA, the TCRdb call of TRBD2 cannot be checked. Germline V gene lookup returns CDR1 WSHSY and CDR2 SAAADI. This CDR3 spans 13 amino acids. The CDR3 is CASKPAGAGELFF.

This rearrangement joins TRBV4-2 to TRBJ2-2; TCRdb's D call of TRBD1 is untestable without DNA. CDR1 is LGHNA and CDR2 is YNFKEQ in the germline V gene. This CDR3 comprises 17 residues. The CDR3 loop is CASSQYLRGRDTGELFF.

The chain's CDR3 is CAISGRLDTGELFF. The rearrangement joins TRBV10-3 to TRBJ2-2. The CDR3 loop spans 14 amino acids. Germline V lookup: CDR1 ENHRY, CDR2 SYGVKD.

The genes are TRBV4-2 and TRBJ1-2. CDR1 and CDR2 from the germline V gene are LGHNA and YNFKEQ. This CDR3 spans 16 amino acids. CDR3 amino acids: CASSQVTLEGDYGYTF.

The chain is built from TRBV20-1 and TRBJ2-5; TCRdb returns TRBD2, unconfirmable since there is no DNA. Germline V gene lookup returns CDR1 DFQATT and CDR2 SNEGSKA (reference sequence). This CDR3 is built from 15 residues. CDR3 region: CSARDPRTSSETQYF.

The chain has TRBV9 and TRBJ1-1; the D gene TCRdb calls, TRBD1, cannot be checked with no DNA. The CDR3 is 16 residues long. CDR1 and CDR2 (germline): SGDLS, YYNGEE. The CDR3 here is CASSVAQGRTNTEAFF.